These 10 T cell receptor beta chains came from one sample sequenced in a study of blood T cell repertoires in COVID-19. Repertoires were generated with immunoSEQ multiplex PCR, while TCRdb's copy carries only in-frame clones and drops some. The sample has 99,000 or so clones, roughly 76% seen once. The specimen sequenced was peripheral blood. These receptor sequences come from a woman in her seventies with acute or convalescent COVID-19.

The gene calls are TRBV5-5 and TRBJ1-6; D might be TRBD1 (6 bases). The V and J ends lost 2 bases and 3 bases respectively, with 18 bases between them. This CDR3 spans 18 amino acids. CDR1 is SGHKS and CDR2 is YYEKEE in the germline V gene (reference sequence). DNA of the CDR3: TGTGCCAGCAGCTTACTACTTGCTGGGGGCGGCTATAATTCACCCCTCCACTTT. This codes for CASSLLLAGGGYNSPLHF.

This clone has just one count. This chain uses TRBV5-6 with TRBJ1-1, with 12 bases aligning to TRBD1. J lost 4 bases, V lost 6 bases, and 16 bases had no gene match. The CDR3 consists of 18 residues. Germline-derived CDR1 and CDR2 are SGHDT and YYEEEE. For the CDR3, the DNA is TGTGCCAGCATTGGGCCGGGGACAGGGGGCGTCTCAGTCACTGAAGCTTTCTTT. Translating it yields CASIGPGTGGVSVTEAFF.

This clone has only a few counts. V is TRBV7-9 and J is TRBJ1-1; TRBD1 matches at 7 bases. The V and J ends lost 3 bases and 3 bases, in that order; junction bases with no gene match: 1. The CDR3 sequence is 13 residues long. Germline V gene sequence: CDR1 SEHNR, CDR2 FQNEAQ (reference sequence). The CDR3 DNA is TGTGCCAGCAGCTTCACAGGGGACACTGAAGCTTTCTTT. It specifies CASSFTGDTEAFF.

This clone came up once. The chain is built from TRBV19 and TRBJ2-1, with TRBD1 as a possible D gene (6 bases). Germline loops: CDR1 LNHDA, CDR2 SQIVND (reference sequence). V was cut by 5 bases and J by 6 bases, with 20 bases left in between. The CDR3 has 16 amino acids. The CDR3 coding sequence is TGTGCCAGTAGTGGGCAGGGGTTAGGAGGTGGCAATGAGCAGTTCTTC. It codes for CASSGQGLGGGNEQFF.

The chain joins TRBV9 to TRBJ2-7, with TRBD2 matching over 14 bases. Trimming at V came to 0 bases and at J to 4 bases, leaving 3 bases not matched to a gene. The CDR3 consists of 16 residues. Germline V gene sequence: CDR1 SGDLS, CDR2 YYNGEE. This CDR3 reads CASSVEGTSGGYEQYF. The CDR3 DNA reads TGTGCCAGCAGCGTAGAGGGGACTAGCGGGGGATACGAGCAGTACTTC.

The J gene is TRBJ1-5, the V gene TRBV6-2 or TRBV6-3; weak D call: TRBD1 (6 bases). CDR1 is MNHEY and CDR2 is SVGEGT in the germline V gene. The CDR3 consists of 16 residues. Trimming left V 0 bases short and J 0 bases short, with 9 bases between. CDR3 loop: CASSYSRGYSNQPQHF. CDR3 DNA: TGTGCCAGCAGTTACTCAAGGGGGTATAGCAATCAGCCCCAGCATTTT.

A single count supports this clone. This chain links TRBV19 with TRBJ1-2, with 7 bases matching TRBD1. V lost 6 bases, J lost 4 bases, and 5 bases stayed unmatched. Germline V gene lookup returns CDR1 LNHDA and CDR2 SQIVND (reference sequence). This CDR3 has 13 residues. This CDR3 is CASRADRAYGYTF. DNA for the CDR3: TGTGCCAGTAGAGCCGACAGGGCCTATGGCTACACCTTC.

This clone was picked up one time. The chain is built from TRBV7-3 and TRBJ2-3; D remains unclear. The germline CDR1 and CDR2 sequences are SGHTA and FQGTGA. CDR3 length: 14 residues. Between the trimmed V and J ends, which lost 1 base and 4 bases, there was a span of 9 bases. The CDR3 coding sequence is TGTGCCAGCAGCTTAAGTTTCGGGTCAGATACGCAGTATTTT. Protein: CASSLSFGSDTQYF.

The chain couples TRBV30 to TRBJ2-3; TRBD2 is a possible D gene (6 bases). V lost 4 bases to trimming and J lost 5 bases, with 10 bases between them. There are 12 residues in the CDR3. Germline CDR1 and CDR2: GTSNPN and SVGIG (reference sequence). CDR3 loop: CAWTRLVDTQYF. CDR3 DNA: TGTGCCTGGACCCGACTAGTAGATACGCAGTATTTT.

The CDR3 DNA reads TGTGCCAGCAGTGAGATTGCCGGGACAGAGAACGAGCAGTACTTC. Translated, it gives CASSEIAGTENEQYF. The genes are TRBV6-4 and TRBJ2-7, with 7 bases aligning to TRBD1. CDR3 length: 15 amino acids. V was clipped by 3 bases and J by 5 bases; unmatched bases: 10. The germline V gene encodes CDR1 MRHNA and CDR2 SNTAGT.